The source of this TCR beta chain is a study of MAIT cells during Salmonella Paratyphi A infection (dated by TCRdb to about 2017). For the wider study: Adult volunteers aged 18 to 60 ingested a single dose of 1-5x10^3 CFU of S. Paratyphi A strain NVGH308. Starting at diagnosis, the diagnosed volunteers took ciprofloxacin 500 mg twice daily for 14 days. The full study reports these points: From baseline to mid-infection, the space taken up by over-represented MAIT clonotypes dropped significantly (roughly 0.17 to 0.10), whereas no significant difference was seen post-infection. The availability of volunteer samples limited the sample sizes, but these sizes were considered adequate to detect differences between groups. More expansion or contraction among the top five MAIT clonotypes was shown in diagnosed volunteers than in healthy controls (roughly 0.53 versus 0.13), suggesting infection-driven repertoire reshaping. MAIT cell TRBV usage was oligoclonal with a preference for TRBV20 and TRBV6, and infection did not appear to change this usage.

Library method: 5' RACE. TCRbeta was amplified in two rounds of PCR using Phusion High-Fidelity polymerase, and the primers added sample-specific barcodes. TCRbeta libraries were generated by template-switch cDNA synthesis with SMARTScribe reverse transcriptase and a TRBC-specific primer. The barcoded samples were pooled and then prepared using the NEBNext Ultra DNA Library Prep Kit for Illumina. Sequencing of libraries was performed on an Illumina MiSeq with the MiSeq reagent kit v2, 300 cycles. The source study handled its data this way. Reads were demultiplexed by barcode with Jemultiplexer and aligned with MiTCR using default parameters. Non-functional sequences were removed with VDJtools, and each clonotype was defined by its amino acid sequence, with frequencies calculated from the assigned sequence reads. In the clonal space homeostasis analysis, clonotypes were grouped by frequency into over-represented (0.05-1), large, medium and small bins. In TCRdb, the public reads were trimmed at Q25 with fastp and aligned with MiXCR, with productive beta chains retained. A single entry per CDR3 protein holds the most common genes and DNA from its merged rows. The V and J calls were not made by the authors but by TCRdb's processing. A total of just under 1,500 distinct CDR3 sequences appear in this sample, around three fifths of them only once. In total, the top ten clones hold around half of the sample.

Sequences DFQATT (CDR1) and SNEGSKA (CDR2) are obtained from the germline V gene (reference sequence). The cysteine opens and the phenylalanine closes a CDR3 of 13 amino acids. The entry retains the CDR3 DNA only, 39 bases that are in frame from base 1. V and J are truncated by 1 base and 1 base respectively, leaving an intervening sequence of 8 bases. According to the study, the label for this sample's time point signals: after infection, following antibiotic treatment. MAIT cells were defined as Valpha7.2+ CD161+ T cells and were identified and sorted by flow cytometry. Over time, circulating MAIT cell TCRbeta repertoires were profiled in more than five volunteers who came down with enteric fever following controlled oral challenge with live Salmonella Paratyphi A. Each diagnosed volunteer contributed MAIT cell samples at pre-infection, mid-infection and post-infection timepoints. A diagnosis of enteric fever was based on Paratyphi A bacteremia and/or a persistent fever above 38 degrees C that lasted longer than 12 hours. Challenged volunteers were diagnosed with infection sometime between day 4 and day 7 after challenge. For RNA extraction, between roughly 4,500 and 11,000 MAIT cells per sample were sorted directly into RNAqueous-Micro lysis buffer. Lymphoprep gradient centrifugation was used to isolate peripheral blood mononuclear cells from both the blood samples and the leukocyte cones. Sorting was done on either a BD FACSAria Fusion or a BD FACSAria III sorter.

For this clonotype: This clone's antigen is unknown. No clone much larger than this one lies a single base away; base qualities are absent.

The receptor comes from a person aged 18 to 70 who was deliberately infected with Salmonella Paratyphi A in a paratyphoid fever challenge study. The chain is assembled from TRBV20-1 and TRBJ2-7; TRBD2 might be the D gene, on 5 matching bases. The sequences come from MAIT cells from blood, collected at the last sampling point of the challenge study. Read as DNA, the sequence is TGCAGTGCTAGAGGGACTGGATCCTACGAGCAGTACTTC. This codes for CSARGTGSYEQYF.